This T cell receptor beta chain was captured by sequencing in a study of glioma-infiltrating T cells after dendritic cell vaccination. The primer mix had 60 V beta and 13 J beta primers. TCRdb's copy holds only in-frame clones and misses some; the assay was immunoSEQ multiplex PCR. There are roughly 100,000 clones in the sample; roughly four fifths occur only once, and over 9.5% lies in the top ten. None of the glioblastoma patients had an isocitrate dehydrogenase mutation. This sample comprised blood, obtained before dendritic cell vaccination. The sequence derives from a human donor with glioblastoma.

CDR3 in DNA: TGTGCCAGCAGTGAAGCGGGAACTGCTCCCTACAATGAGCAGTTCTTC. Residues: CASSEAGTAPYNEQFF. This chain uses TRBV6-4 with TRBJ2-1; TRBD2 matches at 7 bases. The CDR3 sequence is 16 residues long. Germline V lookup: CDR1 MRHNA, CDR2 SNTAGT. V dropped 3 bases and J dropped 2; count of bases not matched to a gene: 7.